The 16 T cell receptor beta chains in this list originate from one sample, sequenced in a study of control samples from healthy donors and cancer patients. Assay: immunoSEQ multiplex PCR; the TCRdb copy retains only in-frame clones and omits some. The profile covers 150,000 or so clones, with 93% appearing a single time and more than 5% taken by the ten largest. The sample comprised blood. The receptors stem from a man aged 18 to 30 in good health.

The chain carries TRBV6-1 and TRBJ1-5; unclear D gene. This CDR3 region has 14 residues. The germline CDR1 and CDR2 sequences are MNHNS and SASEGT. Trimming pared 2 bases from V and 0 bases from J, leaving 5 bases between. The chain's CDR3 is CASSEPYSNQPQHF. DNA of the CDR3: TGTGCCAGCAGTGAACCATATAGCAATCAGCCCCAGCATTTT.

The rearrangement joins TRBV11-2 to TRBJ1-4; D call uncertain. CDR3 length equals 14 residues. Trimming stripped 1 base from V and 5 bases from J, with 8 bases between. Germline lookup yields CDR1 SGHAT and CDR2 FQNNGV. CDR3 sequence: CASSLAPKNEKLFF. CDR3 DNA: TGTGCCAGCAGCTTAGCGCCGAAGAATGAAAAACTGTTTTTT.

The chain carries TRBV6-6 and TRBJ2-1; the D is unclear. CDR3 length: 12 amino acids. V dropped 1 base and J dropped 8 bases, with 6 bases sitting between them. Per the germline V gene, CDR1 is MNHNY and CDR2 is SVGAGI (reference sequence). CDR3 region: CASSYLIHEQFF. In nucleotides, the CDR3 is TGTGCCAGCAGTTACTTAATCCATGAGCAGTTCTTC.

A single count supports this clone. The chain links TRBV24-1 to TRBJ2-7, with 7 bases identical to TRBD2. CDR1 is KGHDR and CDR2 is SFDVKD in the germline V gene. This CDR3 spans 17 amino acids. The V gene end was trimmed by 2 bases and the J gene end by 3 bases; junction bases not matched to a gene: 12. This CDR3 is CATSDWGGLRVGYEQYF. The CDR3 DNA follows: TGTGCCACCAGTGATTGGGGGGGACTGAGGGTGGGCTACGAGCAGTACTTC.

J is TRBJ1-1 and V is TRBV30; D is unclear. The V end lost 3 bases, the J end lost 0 bases, and 8 bases lay between the germline ends. Looked up from germline, CDR1 is GTSNPN and CDR2 is SVGIG (reference sequence). The CDR3 has 13 residues. CDR3 in amino acids: CAWSRALNTEAFF. CDR3 in DNA: TGTGCCTGGAGCCGGGCGCTGAACACTGAAGCTTTCTTT.

The V call is TRBV3-1 (or the pseudogene TRBV3-2), the J call TRBJ2-1, with D perhaps TRBD2 (5 bases). The germline gives CDR1 LGHDT, CDR2 YNNKEL (reference sequence). Deletions cut 1 base from V and 15 bases from J, with 10 bases between. The CDR3 is 11 amino acids. The CDR3 DNA reads as TGTGCCAGCAGCCAAGCTACGGGGTGGTTCTTC. The encoded protein is CASSQATGWFF.

The chain is built from TRBV30 and TRBJ1-1; 7 bases match TRBD1. Germline CDR1 and CDR2: GTSNPN and SVGIG (reference sequence). The CDR3 length is 15 residues. Trimming removed 0 bases from V and 1 base from J; junction bases left unmatched: 5. The CDR3 region is CAWSVKQGRNTEAFF. For the CDR3, the DNA is TGTGCCTGGAGTGTAAAACAGGGGAGGAACACTGAAGCTTTCTTT.

The chain combines TRBV28 with TRBJ1-5; weak D call: TRBD1 (6 bases). Germline assignment: CDR1 MDHEN and CDR2 SYDVKM. Trimming pared 5 bases from V and 2 bases from J, leaving 13 bases between. The CDR3 sequence is 15 residues long. DNA of the CDR3: TGTGCCAGCAGTGCCCCGGGGGCTCGCAATCAGCCCCAGCATTTT. This encodes CASSAPGARNQPQHF. Full variable domain (remainder filled in from reference TRBV28 and TRBJ1-5): DVKVTQSSRYLVKRTGEKVFLECVQDMDHENMFWYRQDPGLGLRLIYFSYDVKMKEKGDIPEGYSVSREKKERFSLILESASTNQTSMYLCASSAPGARNQPQHFGDGTRLSIL.

This clone was seen more than once but under ten times. This sequence joins TRBV11-2 and TRBJ2-1; D is perhaps TRBD2 (7 bases). Germline assignment: CDR1 SGHAT and CDR2 FQNNGV. CDR3 size: 16 residues. The V end lost 5 bases, the J end lost 1 base, and 15 bases lay between the germline ends. CDR3 region: CASSPRRGGSYNEQFF. DNA of the CDR3: TGTGCCAGCAGCCCCCGGAGGGGGGGATCCTACAATGAGCAGTTCTTC.

The sample holds one count of this clone. The chain has TRBV9 and TRBJ2-5; D is unclear. Trimming stripped 0 bases from V and 1 base from J, with 7 bases between. CDR1 and CDR2 (germline): SGDLS, YYNGEE. This CDR3 contains 14 residues. The CDR3 spells CASSVGHLQETQYF. CDR3 coding DNA: TGTGCCAGCAGCGTAGGACACCTCCAAGAGACCCAGTACTTC.

The V gene is TRBV9, the J gene TRBJ2-3; 8 nucleotides agree with TRBD2. This CDR3 has 15 residues. V was pared by 5 bases and J by 2 bases, with 7 bases of the junction left unmatched. From germline, CDR1 is SGDLS and CDR2 YYNGEE. The CDR3 protein is CASSILAGSTDTQYF. CDR3 sequence (DNA): TGTGCCAGCAGTATTTTAGCGGGATCCACAGATACGCAGTATTTT. Full variable domain (rest looked up from reference TRBV9 and TRBJ2-3): DSGVTQTPKHLITATGQRVTLRCSPRSGDLSVYWYQQSLDQGLQFLIQYYNGEERAKGNILERFSAQQFPDLHSELNLSSLELGDSALYFCASSILAGSTDTQYFGPGTRLTVL.

In this sample, this clone turned up once. CDR3: CASSQESTPGLAQHF. In DNA, the CDR3 is TGCGCCAGCAGCCAAGAATCGACCCCCGGTTTGGCCCAGCATTTT. The chain employs TRBV4-1 and TRBJ1-5, with D unresolved. The CDR3 has 15 amino acids. The germline V and J ends were trimmed by 0 bases and 11 bases, with 17 bases remaining between them. Germline values: CDR1 MGHRA, CDR2 YSYEKL.

The V call is TRBV9, the J call TRBJ2-2; possible D gene TRBD1, 6 bases. Germline assignment: CDR1 SGDLS and CDR2 YYNGEE. V was clipped by 4 bases and J by 12 bases, with 19 bases between them. The CDR3 loop spans 14 amino acids. The CDR3 DNA follows: TGTGCCAGCAGCCCTCCTGCAGGGGCCGCAAAGCTGTTTTTT. Protein product: CASSPPAGAAKLFF.

The CDR3 sequence: CASSPDRGYYGYTF. The CDR3 nucleotides read TGTGCCAGCAGCCCGGACAGGGGGTATTATGGCTACACCTTC. The chain has TRBV6-5 and TRBJ1-2, with 10 bases aligning to TRBD1. Germline V lookup: CDR1 MNHEY, CDR2 SVGAGI. Trimming at V came to 6 bases and at J to 5 bases, leaving 6 bases not matched to a gene. There are 14 residues in the CDR3.

The CDR3 DNA sequence: TGCGCCAGCAGCCAGGGTCCGTACAATGAGCAGTTCTTC. It yields the protein CASSQGPYNEQFF. The chain is built from TRBV4-1 and TRBJ2-1; D uncertain. The CDR3 totals 13 residues. Per the germline V gene, CDR1 is MGHRA and CDR2 is YSYEKL. V was pared by 3 bases and J by 4 bases, with 7 bases between.

V is TRBV10-3 and J is TRBJ1-3; unclear D gene. Germline V CDR1 and CDR2: ENHRY, SYGVKD. Trimming took 6 bases from V and 6 from J, leaving 9 bases between them. This CDR3 has 12 amino acids. DNA for the CDR3: TGTGCCATCAGGGAAGGTCAAAACACCATATATTTT. Translation: CAIREGQNTIYF.